This TCR beta chain was found in a study of a mutant IDH1 vaccine in newly diagnosed glioma. For the study at large: V12 took place at week 35, and V13 at week 47.

This CDR3 contains 16 residues. Germline-derived CDR1 and CDR2 are SGHRS and YFSETQ. V was clipped by 0 bases and J by 3 bases; unmatched bases: 5. Notes on this clone: Its specificity is not known.

Sequenced by immunoSEQ multiplex PCR; TCRdb stores in-frame clones only, minus some. This table has 58,000 or so clones, around four fifths appearing once. As to time point: week 47, end of study. With topical imiquimod, each dose of the vaccine consisted of 300 ug of mutant IDH1 20-mer peptide. The source of this sequence is a woman aged 45-59 years with glioma. The sequencing here drew on PBMCs, taken from a glioma patient whose treatment included an IDH1 peptide vaccine. The chain links TRBV5-1 to TRBJ2-2; TRBD2 matches at 7 bases. The CDR3 spells CASSLDPGGYTGELFF. The CDR3 nucleotides read TGCGCCAGCAGCTTGGATCCGGGGGGTTACACCGGGGAGCTGTTTTTT.